Sequencing of this TCR beta chain was carried out in a study of T-cell reconstitution after alpha-beta-depleted transplantation in children. Notes on the study in general: Roughly two months post-transplant, alpha-beta T cells reportedly originated from several hundred graft clones that had expanded. The high TCRbeta diversity at day 60 in some patients came from surviving recipient T cells and thymic progenitors.

On this clonotype itself: Its matching antigen is unknown.

Unique molecular identifiers featured in how the TCRbeta library was prepared. TCRdb re-derived calls from the PCR reads in MiXCR, one entry per CDR3 protein. The table lists about 120,000 distinct CDR3 sequences, 20% to 25% of them singletons. The CDR3 loop spans 16 amino acids. The junction had 8 bases not matched to a gene; V was cut back by 4 bases and J by 7 bases. Per the germline V gene, CDR1 is SGHRS and CDR2 is YFSETQ. The clonotype comes from a male patient aged 2 to 10 who had a stem cell transplant for chronic granulomatous disease, so the T cells may come from the graft donor. This sample comprised PBMCs, mostly from graft donor cells, obtained 180 days after TCRalphabeta/CD19-depleted stem cell transplant. This sequence joins TRBV5-1 and TRBJ2-1; 13 bases agree with TRBD2. CDR3 in DNA: TGCGCCAGCAGCACGTTACTAGCGGGGGGGCGGAATGAGCAGTTCTTC. Its protein is CASSTLLAGGRNEQFF. Combining the CDR3 with reference TRBV5-1 and TRBJ2-1 gives the whole variable domain KAGVTQTPRYLIKTRGQQVTLSCSPISGHRSVSWYQQTPGQGLQFLFEYFSETQRNKGNFPGRFSGRQFSNSRSEMNVSTLELGDSALYLCASSTLLAGGRNEQFFGPGTRLTVL.